This T cell receptor beta chain was obtained from a study of lung T cells in sarcoidosis with Löfgren's syndrome (dated by TCRdb to 2016 to 2017). With regard to the full study: Sarcoidosis was characterized as a granulomatous disease that is mostly pulmonary, in which CD4+ T cells accumulate in bronchoalveolar lavage fluid. The repertoire analyses focused on Löfgren's syndrome patients.

The study profiled TCR repertoires of CD4+ T cells collected through bronchoalveolar lavage. CDR1 and CDR2 were assigned from the germline V gene as MDHEN and SYDVKM. V is pared back by 5 bases and J by 5 bases, with 7 bases lying between the germline termini. The CDR3 spans 11 residues, from the cysteine through the phenylalanine. The only DNA kept is the CDR3, 33 bases in frame from the first base. TCRdb names Illumina MiSeq as the instrument used. Using fastp trimming at Q25 and MiXCR clonotype assembly, TCRdb reanalyzed the public sequencing data and kept in-frame beta chains. Every CDR3 protein is listed once, alongside the most common genes and DNA of its rows. The sample table contains 6,500 to 9,000 distinct CDR3 sequences; only one count was recorded for under 25% of them. The ten top clones hold just under 25% of the sample. Study-level results and caveats: Multiple Lofgren's syndrome patients were reported to share TRAV12-1 and TRBV2 CDR3 motifs, a finding that suggests public CD4+ TCR repertoires. When alphabeta pairing was analyzed, TRAV12-1 tended to pair preferentially with TRBV2, and the resulting paired TCRs displayed CDR3 homology. TRAV12-1 and TRBV2 were reported as the most expanded V gene segments in Löfgren's syndrome patients compared with control subjects. Recognition of a sarcoidosis-associated antigen was merely suggested, with the antigen itself still putative and unidentified.

This clonotype was detected ten times or more. Its binding antigen is unknown. No quality values exist for individual bases; no much larger clone is one base distant. The chain was built from TRBV28 and TRBJ2-7, with the identity of the D gene unclear. The source of this sequence is a human donor with sarcoidosis (Löfgren's syndrome or another form), or a control subject (not recorded which). Sequencing was done on a sample of CD4+ T cells from bronchoalveolar lavage fluid. The DNA reads TGTGCCAGCAGTGTAGCCGACGAGCAGTACTTC. The encoded protein is CASSVADEQYF. The variable domain in full, with residues beyond the CDR3 obtained from the reference TRBV28 and TRBJ2-7 genes, is DVKVTQSSRYLVKRTGEKVFLECVQDMDHENMFWYRQDPGLGLRLIYFSYDVKMKEKGDIPEGYSVSREKKERFSLILESASTNQTSMYLCASSVADEQYFGPGTRLTVT.